This T cell receptor beta chain originates from a study of blood T cell repertoires in COVID-19 (dated by TCRdb to the early 2020s). About the investigation overall: The collaborator samples originated in the United States, Italy and Spain and spanned the acute and convalescent phases of COVID-19. The material from the prospective study consisted of cDNA or gDNA derived from T cells, B-cell-depleted T cells, or PBMCs. The dataset comprised deeply sampled blood TCRbeta repertoires from subjects exposed to, actively infected with, or recovered from COVID-19. The repertoires were released in a freely available public database meant as a resource for research on the immune response to SARS-CoV-2. The samples were drawn from the first 160 participants of the ongoing ImmuneRACE study and from 1,254 subjects provided by 6 global collaborators. Sample metadata almost always included a de-identified subject ID, COVID-19 status, age in years and sex. Where available, HLA class I and class II types were obtained from metadata supplied by the sample provider rather than from assay-based typing.

After removal of 5 bases from V and 0 bases from J, the junction retains 6 bases not matched to a gene. From its cysteine to its phenylalanine, the CDR3 spans 16 amino acids. The retained sequence is limited to the CDR3, 48 bases, with the frame set at the first base. The germline V gene sets CDR1 to SGHVS and CDR2 to FQNEAQ. Enrolling through a virtual design, the prospective study's participants ranged in age from roughly 18 to 90 years and lived across around 25 United States geographic areas. Cohort assignment in the prospective study relied on participant-reported clinical history from a screening survey and a study questionnaire. Recovered participants in ImmuneRACE Cohort 3 were defined by two consecutive negative NP/OP PCR tests, clearance by a healthcare professional, or resolution of symptoms. In the prospective study, mobile phlebotomists collected whole blood, serum and a nasopharyngeal or oropharyngeal swab from each participant. Participants in the prospective study had the option to provide additional blood draws and questionnaires over a roughly 2-month period. Blood samples from the prospective study were shipped frozen or at room temperature prior to DNA extraction.

TCRbeta CDR3 regions were amplified from genomic DNA using the immunoSEQ Assay, a bias-controlled multiplex PCR. As for the original processing: The number of nucleated cells in each sample was estimated from the amplification of reference gene primers within the assay. To quantify the absolute abundance of each unique TCRbeta CDR3 rearrangement, sequence reads were collapsed and filtered. For each sample, productive Simpson clonality was calculated as the square root of Simpson's diversity index over productive rearrangements. What TCRdb holds here is the immuneACCESS table cut down to in-frame rearrangements. Part of the clones is not present; checked against another copy, under half of the missing clones reflect an unresolved V gene, and the others are unexplained. V, J and clone size are taken as reported in that table, and D and trimming were inferred from the DNA itself. This sample lists approximately 230,000 clones; approximately 90% were detected once. The ten largest clones take up around 15% of the sample.

What the authors observed across the whole study: The amount of clinical and demographic metadata varied by source and participant and was provided uncurated.

Only a few counts were recorded for this clone. What this receptor recognizes is not known. No clone much larger than this one lies a single base away; base qualities are absent. The TCR sequence derives from a man younger than 35 who had recovered from COVID-19. The rearrangement joined TRBV7-8 to TRBJ1-5, with 8 bases aligning to TRBD1. Sequenced input: PBMCs or T cells enriched from blood (not recorded which). The sequenced DNA is TGTGCCAGCAGCCGAGACAGGGGATATAGCAATCAGCCCCAGCATTTT. It is translated as CASSRDRGYSNQPQHF.